This entry features one T cell receptor beta chain sequence. TCRdb ran MiXCR on the PCR reads and lists one entry per CDR3 protein. In the table there are about 630,000 distinct CDR3 sequences, about 25% of which are singletons. This record comes from a study of molecular identifiers for immune sequencing clone quantification. Per germline, CDR1 SGHVS and CDR2 FNYEAQ. Trimming pared 5 bases from V and 5 bases from J, leaving 15 bases between. The CDR3 length is 14 residues. This chain uses TRBV7-6 with TRBJ2-5, with D perhaps TRBD1 (5 bases). Material for sequencing was naive CD8+ T cells from blood, with Jurkat cell RNA spiked in. Subset described: FACS-sorted CD8+CD4-CCR7+CD45RA+ naive T cells. The clonotype was recovered from a human donor in good health. Some libraries in this study had Jurkat cell RNA spiked in. CDR3 coding DNA: TGTGCCAGCAGCGACAGTTGGGGCGAGGAGACCCAGTACTTC. This gives the protein CASSDSWGEETQYF.